This TCR beta chain was obtained from a study of CD4+ T cells in melanoma. The length of the CDR3 is 14 residues. Germline V gene lookup returns CDR1 GTSNPN and CDR2 SVGIG (reference sequence). Trimming shortened V by 2 bases and J by 7 bases, and 14 bases separated the two germline ends. Sequencing was performed with immunoSEQ multiplex PCR; in TCRdb, only in-frame clones are kept and a portion is missing. The sample lists 45,000 or so clones, approximately 92% seen once, with 10% to 15% in the top ten. This TCR was sampled from a human donor with melanoma. The gene calls are TRBV30 and TRBJ1-4, with unresolved D. The sequenced sample consisted of peripheral blood. CDR3 residues: CAWSFENVGEKLFF. The CDR3 DNA sequence: TGTGCCTGGAGTTTTGAAAACGTGGGTGAAAAACTGTTTTTT.